This T cell receptor beta chain came from a study of blood T cells in healthy people across ages. Many counts were recorded for this clonotype. The draw of peripheral blood yielded ten milliliters from each donor. In each sample, at least 6 million PBMCs were isolated. V was pared by 0 bases and J by 0 bases, with 7 bases between. The CDR3 is 14 amino acids. The germline V gene encodes CDR1 SGHDT and CDR2 YYEEEE. The use of a sample-barcoded 5' primer and a J-beta primer mix characterized a second PCR of roughly 7 to 11 cycles. One entry per CDR3 protein results from TCRdb running MiXCR on the 5' RACE reads. The data show 1 million to 1.2 million distinct CDR3 sequences, about two fifths seen once.

The sequence was obtained from a man aged 18 to 35 in good health. J is TRBJ2-7 and V is TRBV5-6; the D call may be TRBD1 or TRBD2 (5 bases each). The sequenced material came from blood. The CDR3 here is CASSLGGFSYEQYF. The CDR3 DNA reads as TGTGCCAGCAGCTTGGGGGGGTTCTCCTACGAGCAGTACTTC.